This TCR beta chain was sequenced for a study of cytomegalovirus exposure and HLA in healthy donors. The repertoire was sequenced with immunoSEQ multiplex PCR; TCRdb's copy has only in-frame clones and lacks some. The top ten hold around 8% of the sample, which has roughly 140,000 clones, about 90% seen once. Trimming took off 0 bases at V and 7 bases at J, with 13 bases between the two ends. Germline-derived CDR1 and CDR2 are MGHRA and YSYEKL. There are 15 residues in the CDR3. The receptor was isolated from a woman younger than 35 in good health and CMV-seropositive. What was sequenced was PBMCs. This chain uses TRBV4-1 with TRBJ1-3; TRBD1 might be the D (5 bases). In DNA form, the CDR3 reads TGCGCCAGCAGCCAAGACGCCAGGGTCACTAACACCATATATTTT. Amino acid sequence: CASSQDARVTNTIYF.